This TCR beta chain was identified in a study of T cells in Graves' hyperthyroidism and ophthalmopathy. In the study overall: Initial diagnosis, before any treatment, was when peripheral blood was collected.

This clonotype came up a few times. Amplification targeted TCR beta CDR3 regions from RNA transcripts. Initially, a first-round RT-PCR of the TCR CDR3 employed the HTBI primer set. TCRdb recomputed calls from the multiplex PCR reads with MiXCR, one row per CDR3 protein. This sample yields about 640,000 distinct CDR3 sequences, of which 20% to 25% are seen a single time; 30% to 40% belongs to the top ten. The V and J ends lost 6 bases and 7 bases respectively, with 12 bases between them. This CDR3 is 12 amino acids long. Germline V gives CDR1 SGHDN, CDR2 FVKESK. The genes are TRBV14 and TRBJ2-5, with D uncertain. This TCR came from a young man with Graves' ophthalmopathy. The sequenced sample consisted of blood. The CDR3 DNA sequence: TGTGCCAGCAGTCAAACGGGCGGGACCCAGTACTTC. Translation gives CASSQTGGTQYF.